This entry concerns a single T cell receptor (beta chain). Clones were sequenced by immunoSEQ multiplex PCR, and TCRdb holds only the in-frame ones, with some missing. This table holds approximately 250,000 clones, about 80% found once. These data are taken from a study of blood T cell repertoires in COVID-19. The J segment lost 2 bases and the V segment lost 3 bases, leaving 4 bases of the junction unmatched. CDR1 and CDR2 (germline): SSHAT, FNYEAQ (reference sequence). This CDR3 has 16 amino acids. V usage is TRBV7-7 and J usage is TRBJ2-3, with 11 positions matching TRBD2. Input material: PBMCs or T cells enriched from blood (not recorded which). The sequence came from a man aged 40-55 years who had recovered from COVID-19. The CDR3 protein is CASSFLAGGPTDTQYF. The CDR3 DNA sequence: TGTGCCAGCAGCTTCCTAGCGGGGGGCCCCACAGATACGCAGTATTTT.